These T cell receptor beta chains were read from a single sample in a study of blood T cell repertoires in COVID-19. Here immunoSEQ multiplex PCR was the method, and the copy in TCRdb shows in-frame clones only, minus some. This repertoire shows under 400,000 clones, 70% to 90% found once; its top ten account for 1.5% to 2%. The sequenced sample consisted of peripheral blood. The receptors shown here come from a woman aged 25 to 39 with COVID-19, enrolled during active disease. Each CDR3 is given with its conserved first and last residue. Each record gives: clone size, V gene, J gene, D gene, CDR3 protein, CDR3 DNA. A D gene is named only where the DNA matches it firmly. Clone size, where shown, is once, few, many, or a class for clones that have expanded.

NA	TRBV7-2	TRBJ2-5	NA	CASSGLRGETQYF	TGTGCCAGCAGCGGCCTCAGAGGAGAGACCCAGTACTTC
few	TRBV11-3	TRBJ2-5	TRBD2	CASSSGLAGGETQYF	TGTGCCAGCAGCTCCGGACTAGCGGGGGGAGAGACCCAGTACTTC
NA	TRBV3-1/TRBV3-2	TRBJ1-2	TRBD1	CASNRTGLPSDGYTF	TGTGCCAGCAACCGGACAGGGCTCCCGTCGGATGGCTACACCTTC
NA	TRBV18	TRBJ2-3	NA	CASSPLAESTDTQYF	TGTGCCAGCTCACCACTGGCGGAGAGCACAGATACGCAGTATTTT
NA	TRBV6-1	TRBJ1-1	NA	CASSELPPGGNTEAFF	TGTGCCAGCAGTGAACTTCCCCCAGGTGGAAACACTGAAGCTTTCTTT
once	TRBV5-4	TRBJ1-2	TRBD1	CASSYGTEGYTF	TGTGCCAGCAGCTACGGGACAGAGGGCTACACCTTC
NA	TRBV21-1	TRBJ2-5	NA	CASSKGFGGDGTQYF	TGTGCCAGCAGCAAAGGTTTCGGCGGGGACGGGACCCAGTACTTC
NA	TRBV6-1	TRBJ2-1	NA	CASSEGLRDEQFF	TGTGCCAGCAGTGAAGGTTTAAGAGATGAGCAGTTCTTC
NA	TRBV5-1	TRBJ2-2	NA	CASSLATNTGELFF	TGCGCCAGCAGCTTGGCTACGAACACCGGGGAGCTGTTTTTT
many	TRBV10-3	TRBJ2-7	NA	CAISEFVEQGLHEQYF	TGTGCCATCAGTGAGTTTGTTGAGCAGGGGCTTCACGAGCAGTACTTC
NA	TRBV7-3	TRBJ2-2	NA	CASSISNAGGELFF	TGTGCCAGCAGCATCTCCAACGCGGGAGGGGAGCTGTTTTTT